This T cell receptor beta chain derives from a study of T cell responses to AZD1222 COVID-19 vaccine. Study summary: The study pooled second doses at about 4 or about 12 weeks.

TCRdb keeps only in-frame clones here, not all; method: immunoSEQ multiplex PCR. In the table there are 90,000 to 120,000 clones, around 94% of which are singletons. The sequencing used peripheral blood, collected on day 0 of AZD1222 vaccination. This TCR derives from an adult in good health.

CDR3: CASTERDSSYNSPLHF. The CDR3 region has the DNA TGTGCCAGCACAGAAAGGGACAGCTCCTATAATTCACCCCTCCACTTT. The chain is built from TRBV2 and TRBJ1-6; 7 bases map to TRBD1. CDR3 length: 16 amino acids. The germline gives CDR1 SNHLY, CDR2 FYNNEI. With V trimmed by 7 bases and J by 0 bases, 6 bases remained unmatched. The full variable domain, completed using reference TRBV2 and TRBJ1-6, is EPEVTQTPSHQVTQMGQEVILRCVPISNHLYFYWYRQILGQKVEFLVSFYNNEISEKSEIFDDQFSVERPDGSNFTLKIRSTKLEDSAMYFCASTERDSSYNSPLHFGNGTRLTVT.